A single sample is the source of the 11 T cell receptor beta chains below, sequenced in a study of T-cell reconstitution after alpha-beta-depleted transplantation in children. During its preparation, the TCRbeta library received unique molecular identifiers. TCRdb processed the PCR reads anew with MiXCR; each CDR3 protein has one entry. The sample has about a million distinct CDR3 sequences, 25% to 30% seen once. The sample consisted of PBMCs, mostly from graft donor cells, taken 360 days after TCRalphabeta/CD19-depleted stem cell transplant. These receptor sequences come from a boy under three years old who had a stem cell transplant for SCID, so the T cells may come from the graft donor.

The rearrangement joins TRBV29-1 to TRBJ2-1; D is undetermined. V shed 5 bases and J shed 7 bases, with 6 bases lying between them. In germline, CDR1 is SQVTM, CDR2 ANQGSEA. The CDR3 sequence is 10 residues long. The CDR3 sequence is CSVLINEQFF. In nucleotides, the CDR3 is TGCAGCGTTCTGATTAATGAGCAGTTCTTC.

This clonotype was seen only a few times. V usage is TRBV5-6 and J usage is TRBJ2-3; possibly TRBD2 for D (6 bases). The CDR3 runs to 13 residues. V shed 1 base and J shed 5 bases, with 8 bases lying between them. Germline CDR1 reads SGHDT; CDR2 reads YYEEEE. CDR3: CASSLSGVDTQYF. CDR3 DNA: TGTGCCAGCAGCTTGTCGGGGGTAGATACGCAGTATTTT.

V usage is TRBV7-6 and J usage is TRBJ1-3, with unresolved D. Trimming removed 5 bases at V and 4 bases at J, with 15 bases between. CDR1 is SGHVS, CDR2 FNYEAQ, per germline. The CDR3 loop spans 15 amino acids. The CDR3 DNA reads TGTGCCAGCAGCGCCCGGACGACTAGGGGAAACACCATATATTTT. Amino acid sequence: CASSARTTRGNTIYF.

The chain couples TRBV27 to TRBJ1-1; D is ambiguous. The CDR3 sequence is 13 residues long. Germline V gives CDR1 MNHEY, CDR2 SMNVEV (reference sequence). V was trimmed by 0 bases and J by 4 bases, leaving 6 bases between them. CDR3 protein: CASSLSPITEAFF. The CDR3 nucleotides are TGTGCCAGCAGTTTATCCCCCATCACTGAAGCTTTCTTT.

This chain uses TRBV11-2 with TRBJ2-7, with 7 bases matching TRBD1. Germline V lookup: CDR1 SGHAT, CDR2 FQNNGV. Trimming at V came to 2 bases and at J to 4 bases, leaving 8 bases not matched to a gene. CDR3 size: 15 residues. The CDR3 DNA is TGTGCCAGCAGCTTAATCGCACAGGGGCCTTACGAGCAGTACTTC. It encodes CASSLIAQGPYEQYF.

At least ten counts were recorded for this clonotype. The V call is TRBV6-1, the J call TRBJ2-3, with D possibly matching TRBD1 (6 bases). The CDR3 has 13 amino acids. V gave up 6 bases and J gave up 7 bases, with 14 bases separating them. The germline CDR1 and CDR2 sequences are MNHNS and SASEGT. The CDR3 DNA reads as TGTGCCAGCAGGCTAACAGGGTCGAATACGCAGTATTTT. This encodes CASRLTGSNTQYF.

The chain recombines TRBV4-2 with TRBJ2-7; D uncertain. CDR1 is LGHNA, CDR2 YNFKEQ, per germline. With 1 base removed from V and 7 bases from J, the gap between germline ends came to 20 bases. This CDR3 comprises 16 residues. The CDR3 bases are TGTGCCAGCAGCCAAGCTGGAGCCGAACTGCCCCTGGAGCAGTACTTC. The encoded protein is CASSQAGAELPLEQYF.

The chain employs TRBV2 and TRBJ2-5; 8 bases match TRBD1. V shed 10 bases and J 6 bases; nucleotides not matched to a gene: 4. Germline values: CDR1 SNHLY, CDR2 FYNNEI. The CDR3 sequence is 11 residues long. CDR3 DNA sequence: TGTGCCACCGGACAGGGAAAGACCCAGTACTTC. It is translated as CATGQGKTQYF.

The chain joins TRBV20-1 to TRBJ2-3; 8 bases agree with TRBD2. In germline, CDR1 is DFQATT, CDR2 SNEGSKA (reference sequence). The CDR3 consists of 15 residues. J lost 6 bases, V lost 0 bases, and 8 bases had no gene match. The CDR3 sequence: CSARDRGGLGDTQYF. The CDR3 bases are TGCAGTGCTAGAGATCGGGGGGGCCTCGGGGATACGCAGTATTTT.

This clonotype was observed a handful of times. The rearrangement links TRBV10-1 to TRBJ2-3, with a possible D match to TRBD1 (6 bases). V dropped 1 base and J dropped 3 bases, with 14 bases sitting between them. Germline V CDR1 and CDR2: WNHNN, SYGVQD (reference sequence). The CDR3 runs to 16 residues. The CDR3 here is CASSEYPRGETDTQYF. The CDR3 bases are TGCGCCAGCAGTGAGTACCCCAGGGGTGAGACAGATACGCAGTATTTT.

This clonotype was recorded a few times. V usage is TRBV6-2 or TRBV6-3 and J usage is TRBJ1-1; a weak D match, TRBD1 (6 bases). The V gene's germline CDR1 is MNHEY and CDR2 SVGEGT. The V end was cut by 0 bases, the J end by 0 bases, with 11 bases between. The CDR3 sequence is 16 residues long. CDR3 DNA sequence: TGTGCCAGCAGTTACTCACCAGGGGAAATGAACACTGAAGCTTTCTTT. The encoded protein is CASSYSPGEMNTEAFF.